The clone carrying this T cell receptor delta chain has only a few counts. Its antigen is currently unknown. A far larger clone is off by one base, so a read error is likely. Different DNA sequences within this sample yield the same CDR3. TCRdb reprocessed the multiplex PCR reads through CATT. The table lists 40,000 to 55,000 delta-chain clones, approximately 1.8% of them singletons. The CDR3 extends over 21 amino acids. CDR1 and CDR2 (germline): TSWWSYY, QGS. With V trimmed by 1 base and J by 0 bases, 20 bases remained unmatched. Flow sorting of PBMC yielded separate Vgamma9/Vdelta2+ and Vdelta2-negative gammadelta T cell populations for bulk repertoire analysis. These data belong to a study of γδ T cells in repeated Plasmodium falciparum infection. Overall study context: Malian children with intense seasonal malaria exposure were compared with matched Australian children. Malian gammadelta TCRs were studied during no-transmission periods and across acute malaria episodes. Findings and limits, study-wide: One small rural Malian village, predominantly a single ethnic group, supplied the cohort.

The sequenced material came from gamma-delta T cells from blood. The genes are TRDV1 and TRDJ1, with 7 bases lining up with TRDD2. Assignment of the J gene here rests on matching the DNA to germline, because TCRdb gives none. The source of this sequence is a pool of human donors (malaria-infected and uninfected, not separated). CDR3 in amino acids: CALGEPFLRGLLHPYTDKLIF. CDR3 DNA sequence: TGTGCTCTTGGGGAACCTTTCCTACGCGGTTTGCTGCACCCTTACACCGATAAACTCATCTTT.